The source of this T cell receptor beta chain is a study of shared clonotypes between healthy human individuals. Turning to the study itself: The study used three CD4 naive, three CD4 memory, two CD8 naive and one CD8 memory plate per donor.

V lost 7 bases, J lost 9 bases, and 13 bases stayed unmatched. Per the germline V gene, CDR1 is MDHEN and CDR2 is SYDVKM. This CDR3 has 15 amino acids. Clones were read by immunoSEQ multiplex PCR, and TCRdb kept only the in-frame ones, dropping some. This table has 1,500,000 or so clones, just under 99% appearing once. Turning to this clone: What it binds is not known.

Findings and caveats of the study: An effect of sequencing depth on clonotype sharing among donors was expected. Sorted-subset sequencing, rarefaction showed, was incomplete despite large depth. Four donors shared around 5.1% of their naive CD4 clonotypes.

Sequenced: naive CD4+ T cells sorted from blood. Documented subset: CD45RA+ positively selected. The receptor was derived from a young man in good health. The chain has TRBV28 and TRBJ2-1; 9 bases align to TRBD2. CDR3 nucleotides: TGTGCCAGCAAAAAAACCGGGACTAGCTTTCGTGAGCAGTTCTTC. It specifies CASKKTGTSFREQFF.